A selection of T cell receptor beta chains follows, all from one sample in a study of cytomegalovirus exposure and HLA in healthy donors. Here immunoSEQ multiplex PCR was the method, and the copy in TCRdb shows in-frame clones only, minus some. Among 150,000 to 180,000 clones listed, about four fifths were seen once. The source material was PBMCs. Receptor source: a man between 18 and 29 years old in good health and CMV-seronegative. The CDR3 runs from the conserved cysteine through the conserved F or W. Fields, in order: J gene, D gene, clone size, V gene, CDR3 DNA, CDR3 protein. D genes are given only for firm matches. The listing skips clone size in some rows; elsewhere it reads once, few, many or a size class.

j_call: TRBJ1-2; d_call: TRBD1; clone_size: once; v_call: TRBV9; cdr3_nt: TGTGCCAGCAGCCCGGAGACAGGGGGCGAGGGCTACACCTTC; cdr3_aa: CASSPETGGEGYTF
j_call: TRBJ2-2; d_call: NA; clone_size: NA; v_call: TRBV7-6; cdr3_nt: TGTGCCAGCAGCCCGCCAGGGTTCACCGGGGAGCTGTTTTTT; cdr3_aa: CASSPPGFTGELFF
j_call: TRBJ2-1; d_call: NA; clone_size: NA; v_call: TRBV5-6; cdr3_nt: TGTGCCAGCAGCCCCAATCTTTGGGGAGTCTACAATGAGCAGTTCTTC; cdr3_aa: CASSPNLWGVYNEQFF
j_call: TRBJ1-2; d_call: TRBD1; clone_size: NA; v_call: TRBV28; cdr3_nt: TGTGCCAGCAGATTCCGGGACAGGAGCAACTATGGCTACACCTTC; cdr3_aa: CASRFRDRSNYGYTF
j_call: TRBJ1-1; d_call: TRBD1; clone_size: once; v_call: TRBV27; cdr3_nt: TGTGCCAGCAGTAGGACAGGGTGGGACACTGAAGCTTTCTTT; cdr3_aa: CASSRTGWDTEAFF
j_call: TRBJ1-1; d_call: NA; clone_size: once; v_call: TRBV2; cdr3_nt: TGTGCCAGCAGTAGACATTTCTACTCCACTGAAGCTTTCTTT; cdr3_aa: CASSRHFYSTEAFF
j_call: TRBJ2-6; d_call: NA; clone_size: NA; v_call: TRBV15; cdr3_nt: TGTGCCACCAGCAGAGGTGACAACTCTGGGGCCAACGGCCTGACTTTC; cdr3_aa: CATSRGDNSGANGLTF
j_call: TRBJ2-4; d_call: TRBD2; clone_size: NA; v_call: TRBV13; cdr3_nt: TGTGCCAGCAGCCAATGGACTAGCGGGGGGATAGCCAAAAACATTCAGTACTTC; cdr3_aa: CASSQWTSGGIAKNIQYF
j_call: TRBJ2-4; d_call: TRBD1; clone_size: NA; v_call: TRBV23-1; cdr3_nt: TGCGCCAGCAGCCCCGGGACAGTGGTAAGAAACAGTCAGTACTTC; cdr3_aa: CASSPGTVVRNSQYF
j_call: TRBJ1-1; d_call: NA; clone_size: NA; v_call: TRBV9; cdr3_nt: TGTGCCAGCAGCGTAGATACAGGGAACACTGAAGCTTTCTTT; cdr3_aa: CASSVDTGNTEAFF
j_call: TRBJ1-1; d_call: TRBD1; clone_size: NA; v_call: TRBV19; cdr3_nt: TGTGCCAGTAGTTTCACCGGGACAGCTATGAACACTGAAGCTTTCTTT; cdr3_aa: CASSFTGTAMNTEAFF
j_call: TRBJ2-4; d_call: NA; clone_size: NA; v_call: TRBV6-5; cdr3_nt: TGTGCCAGCAGTTACTCGACCGGACTAATATTCATTCAGTACTTC; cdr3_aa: CASSYSTGLIFIQYF
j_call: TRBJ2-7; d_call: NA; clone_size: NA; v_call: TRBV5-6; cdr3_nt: TGTGCCAGCAGCTTGGTTGACACCACCTACGAGCAGTACTTC; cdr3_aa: CASSLVDTTYEQYF
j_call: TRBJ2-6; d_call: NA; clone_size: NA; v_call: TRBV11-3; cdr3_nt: TGTGCCAGCAGCCCAACTACAGGAGTTGGGGCCAACGTCCTGACTTTC; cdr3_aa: CASSPTTGVGANVLTF
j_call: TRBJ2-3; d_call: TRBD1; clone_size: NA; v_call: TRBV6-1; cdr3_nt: TGTGCCAGCAGTGTCCGGGACAGGGGTGGAACAGATACGCAGTATTTT; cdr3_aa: CASSVRDRGGTDTQYF
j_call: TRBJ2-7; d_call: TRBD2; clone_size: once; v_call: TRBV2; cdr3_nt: TGTGCCAGTATTAGTTCTATTGCGGGGGGCTCCTACGAGCAGTACTTC; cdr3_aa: CASISSIAGGSYEQYF
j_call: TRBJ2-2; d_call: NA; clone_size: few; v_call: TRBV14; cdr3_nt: TGTGCCAGCAGCCAAGTGGCATTCACCCTCGGGGAGCTGTTTTTT; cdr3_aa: CASSQVAFTLGELFF
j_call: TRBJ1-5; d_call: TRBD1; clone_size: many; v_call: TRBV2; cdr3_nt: TGTGCCAGCAGTACCGGGACAGGGGCCGCAACTTCCAATCAGCCCCAGCATTTT; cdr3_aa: CASSTGTGAATSNQPQHF
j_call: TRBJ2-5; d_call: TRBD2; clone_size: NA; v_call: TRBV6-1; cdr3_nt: TGTGCCAGCGACCGACTAGCGGGGTTGGGGGAGACCCAGTACTTC; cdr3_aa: CASDRLAGLGETQYF
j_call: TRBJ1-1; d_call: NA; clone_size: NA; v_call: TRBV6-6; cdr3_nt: TGTGCCAGCAGGCAATATAGAACGGTACACACTGAAGCTTTCTTT; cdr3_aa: CASRQYRTVHTEAFF
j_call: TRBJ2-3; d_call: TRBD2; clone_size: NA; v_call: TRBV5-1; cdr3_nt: TGCGCCAGCAGCCTGCCGGGACTAGCGGGGGGGGCAGATACGCAGTATTTT; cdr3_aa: CASSLPGLAGGADTQYF
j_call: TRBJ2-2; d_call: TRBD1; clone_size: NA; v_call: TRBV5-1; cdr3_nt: TGCGCCAGCAGCTTGACAGGGGGCGGCGGGGAGCTGTTTTTT; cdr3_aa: CASSLTGGGGELFF
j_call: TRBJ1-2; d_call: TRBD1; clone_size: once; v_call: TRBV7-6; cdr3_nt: TGTGCCAGCAGCGAAAATGCCAACCCGGGACAGGGGAAGGGTGGCTACACCTTC; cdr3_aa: CASSENANPGQGKGGYTF
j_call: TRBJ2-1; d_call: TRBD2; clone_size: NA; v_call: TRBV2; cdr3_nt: TGTGCCAGCGGGATTCTAGCGGGGGGGCTCGATGAGCAGTTCTTC; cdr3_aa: CASGILAGGLDEQFF
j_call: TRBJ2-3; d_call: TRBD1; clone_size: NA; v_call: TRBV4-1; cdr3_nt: TGCGCCAGCAGCCAGACAGGGGTAGGCACAGATACGCAGTATTTT; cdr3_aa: CASSQTGVGTDTQYF
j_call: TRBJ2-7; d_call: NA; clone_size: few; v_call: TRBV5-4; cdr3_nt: TGTGCCAGCAGCTTGGATTTGTCCGCACAGCCCTACGAGCAGTACTTC; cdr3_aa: CASSLDLSAQPYEQYF
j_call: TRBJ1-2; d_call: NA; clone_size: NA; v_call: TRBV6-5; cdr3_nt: TGTGCCAGCACCCCCAACCCCACAGGGAACTATGGCTACACCTTC; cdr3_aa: CASTPNPTGNYGYTF
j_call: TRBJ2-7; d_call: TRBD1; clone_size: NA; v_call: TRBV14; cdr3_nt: TGTGCCAGCAGCCAAGGGACAGGGGGAGACTACGAGCAGTACTTC; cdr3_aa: CASSQGTGGDYEQYF
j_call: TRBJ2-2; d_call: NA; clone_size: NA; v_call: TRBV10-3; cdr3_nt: TGTGCCATCAGTGAATCAGTCGTTGGGGGCAGGGTAATCGGGGAGCTGTTTTTT; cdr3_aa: CAISESVVGGRVIGELFF
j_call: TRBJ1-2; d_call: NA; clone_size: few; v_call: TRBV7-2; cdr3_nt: TGTGCCAGCAGCACAGGTGGGCTCGGTTACCCCTATGGCTACACCTTC; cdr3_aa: CASSTGGLGYPYGYTF
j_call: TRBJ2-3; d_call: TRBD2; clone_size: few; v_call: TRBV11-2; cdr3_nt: TGTGCCAGCACTCTAGCGGGGACAGATACGCAGTATTTT; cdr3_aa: CASTLAGTDTQYF
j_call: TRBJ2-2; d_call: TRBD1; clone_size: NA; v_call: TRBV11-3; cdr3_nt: TGTGCCAGCAGCTTAGAATCCCACAGGGGGCATCGAGACACCGGGGAGCTGTTTTTT; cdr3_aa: CASSLESHRGHRDTGELFF
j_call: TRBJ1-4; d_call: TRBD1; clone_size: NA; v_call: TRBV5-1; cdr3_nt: TGCGCCAGCAGCCCAAGACAGGGAACGGATGAAAAACTGTTTTTT; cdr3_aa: CASSPRQGTDEKLFF
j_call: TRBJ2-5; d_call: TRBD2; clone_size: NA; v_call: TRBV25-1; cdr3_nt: TGTGCCAGCAGGCCCCAGGGACTAGCGGGGGAGACCCAGTACTTC; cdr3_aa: CASRPQGLAGETQYF
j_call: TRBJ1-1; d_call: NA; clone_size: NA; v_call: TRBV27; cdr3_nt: TGTGCCAGCAGCGCGTCTCAGAACACTGAAGCTTTCTTT; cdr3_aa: CASSASQNTEAFF
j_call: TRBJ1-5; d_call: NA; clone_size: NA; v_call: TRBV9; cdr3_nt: TGTGCCAGCAGCGTAGATCCAGAACCCCCTTATCAGCCCCAGCATTTT; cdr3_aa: CASSVDPEPPYQPQHF
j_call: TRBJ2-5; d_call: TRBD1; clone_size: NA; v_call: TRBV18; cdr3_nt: TGTGCCAGCTCAAACCCTGGGGACAGGGGGCCAGAGACCCAGTACTTC; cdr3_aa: CASSNPGDRGPETQYF
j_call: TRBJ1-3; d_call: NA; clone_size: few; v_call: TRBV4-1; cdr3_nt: TGCGCCAGCAGCCAAGTTTTTTCATCTGGAAACACCATATATTTT; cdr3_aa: CASSQVFSSGNTIYF
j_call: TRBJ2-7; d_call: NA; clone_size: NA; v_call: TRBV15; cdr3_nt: TGTGCCACCAGCAGCTATAGTGCAGGGATTTCCTACGAGCAGTACTTC; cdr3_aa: CATSSYSAGISYEQYF
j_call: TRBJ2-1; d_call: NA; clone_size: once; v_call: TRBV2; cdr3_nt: TGTGCCAGCAGTTTCCTTAGCTCCTACAATGAGCAGTTCTTC; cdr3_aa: CASSFLSSYNEQFF
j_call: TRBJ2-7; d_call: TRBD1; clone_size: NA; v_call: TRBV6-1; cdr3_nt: TGTGCCAGCAGTGACAGGGGACAGGGCGTACTATCCTACGAGCAGTACTTC; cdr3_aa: CASSDRGQGVLSYEQYF
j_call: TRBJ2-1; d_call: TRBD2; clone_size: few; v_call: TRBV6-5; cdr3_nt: TGTGCCAGCAGCCGCCGACTAGCGACCAATGAGCAGTTCTTC; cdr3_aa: CASSRRLATNEQFF
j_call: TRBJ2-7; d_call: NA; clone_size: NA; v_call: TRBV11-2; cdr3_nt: TGTGCCAGCAGCTCCGGGGTTTGGGGTCTCCACGAGCAGTACTTC; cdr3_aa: CASSSGVWGLHEQYF
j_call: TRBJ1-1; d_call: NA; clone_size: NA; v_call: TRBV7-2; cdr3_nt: TGTGCCAGCAGCCCGGGACACCAGAACACTGAAGCTTTCTTT; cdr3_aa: CASSPGHQNTEAFF
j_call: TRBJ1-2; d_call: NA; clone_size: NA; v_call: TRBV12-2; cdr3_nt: TGTGCAAGTCGCTTACCATCCGGGGTGAGCTATGGCTACACCTTC; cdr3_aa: CASRLPSGVSYGYTF
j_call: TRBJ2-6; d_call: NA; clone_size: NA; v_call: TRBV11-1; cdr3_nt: TGTGCCAGCACCTTCCCATCAGTCATGCCTGGGGCCAACGGCCTGACTTTC; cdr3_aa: CASTFPSVMPGANGLTF
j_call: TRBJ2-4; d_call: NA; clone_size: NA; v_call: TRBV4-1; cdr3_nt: TGCGCCAGCAGCCAAGATATAAGGCCCCCTGAAAACAGTCAGTACTTC; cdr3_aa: CASSQDIRPPENSQYF
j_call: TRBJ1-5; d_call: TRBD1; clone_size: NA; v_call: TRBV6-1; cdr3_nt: TGTGCCAGCAGTGACTCAGGGGACAGGCCCCAGCATTTT; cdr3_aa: CASSDSGDRPQHF
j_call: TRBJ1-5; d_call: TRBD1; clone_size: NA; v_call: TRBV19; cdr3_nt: TGTGCCAGTAGTCCGCGACAGGGAGTTCAGCCCCAGCATTTT; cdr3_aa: CASSPRQGVQPQHF
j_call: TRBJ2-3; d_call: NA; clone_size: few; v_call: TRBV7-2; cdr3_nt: TGTGCCAGCAGCTTAGACGGGGGCACAGATACGCAGTATTTT; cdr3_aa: CASSLDGGTDTQYF
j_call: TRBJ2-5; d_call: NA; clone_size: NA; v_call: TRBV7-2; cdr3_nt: TGTGCCAGCAGCGCAACCGCTAGCGAGCGGACCCAGTACTTC; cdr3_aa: CASSATASERTQYF
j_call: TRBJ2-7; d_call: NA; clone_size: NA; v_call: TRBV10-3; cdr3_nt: TGTGCCTCTATGGGACATACGAGCTCCTACGAGCAGTACTTC; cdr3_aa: CASMGHTSSYEQYF